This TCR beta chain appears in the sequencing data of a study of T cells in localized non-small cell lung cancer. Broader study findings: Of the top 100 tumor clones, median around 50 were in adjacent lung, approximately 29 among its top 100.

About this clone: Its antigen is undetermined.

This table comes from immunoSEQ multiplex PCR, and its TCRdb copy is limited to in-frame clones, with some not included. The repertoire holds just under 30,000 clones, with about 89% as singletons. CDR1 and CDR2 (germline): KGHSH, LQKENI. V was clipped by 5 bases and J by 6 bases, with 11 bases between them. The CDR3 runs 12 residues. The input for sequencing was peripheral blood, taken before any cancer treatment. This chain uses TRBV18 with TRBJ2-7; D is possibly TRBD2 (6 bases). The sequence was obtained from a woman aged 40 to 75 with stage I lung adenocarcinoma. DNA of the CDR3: TGTGCCAGCTCATCAGTTAGCGGCGAGCAGTACTTC. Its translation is CASSSVSGEQYF.